This TCR beta chain was profiled in a study of T cells in localized non-small cell lung cancer. Study outcomes and limitations: The study found T cell clonality highest in uninvolved adjacent lung, above tumor. Sequencing was restricted to one tumor region; therefore, heterogeneity remains possible. There were a median 57 of the top 100 tumor clones appearing in adjacent lung. With higher T cell density in blood came longer overall survival.

Trimming pared 2 bases from V and 8 bases from J, leaving 19 bases between. Germline CDR1 is SGHTA and CDR2 is FQGNSA. This CDR3 contains 16 residues. A word on this clone: The antigen remains unidentified.

The assay was immunoSEQ multiplex PCR, and TCRdb's table has in-frame clones only and misses some. Of around 50,000 clones in the sample, roughly 88% were seen once. The sequences come from peripheral blood, collected before any cancer treatment. The chain couples TRBV7-2 to TRBJ2-1, with D unresolved. The clonotype was recovered from a woman aged 40-69 years with stage I lung adenocarcinoma. CDR3 sequence (DNA): TGTGCCAGCAGCTTATCGCCCCTTCTTAAAGTCGATGAGCAGTTCTTC. Its translation: CASSLSPLLKVDEQFF.